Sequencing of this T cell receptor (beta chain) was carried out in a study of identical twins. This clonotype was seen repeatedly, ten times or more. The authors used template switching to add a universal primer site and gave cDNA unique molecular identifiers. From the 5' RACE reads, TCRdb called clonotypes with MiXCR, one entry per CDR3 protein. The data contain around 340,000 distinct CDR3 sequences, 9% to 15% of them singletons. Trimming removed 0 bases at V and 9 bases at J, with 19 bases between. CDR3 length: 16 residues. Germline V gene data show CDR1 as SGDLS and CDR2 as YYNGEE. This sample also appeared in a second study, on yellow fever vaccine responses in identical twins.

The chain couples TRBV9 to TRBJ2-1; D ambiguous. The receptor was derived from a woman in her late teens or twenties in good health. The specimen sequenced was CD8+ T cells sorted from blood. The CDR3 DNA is TGTGCCAGCAGCGTAGCATCAGAATGGGCTTTGGTTGAGCAGTTCTTC. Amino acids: CASSVASEWALVEQFF. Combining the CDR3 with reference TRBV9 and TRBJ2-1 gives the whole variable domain DSGVTQTPKHLITATGQRVTLRCSPRSGDLSVYWYQQSLDQGLQFLIQYYNGEERAKGNILERFSAQQFPDLHSELNLSSLELGDSALYFCASSVASEWALVEQFFGPGTRLTVL.